This T cell receptor (beta chain) was found in a study of memory CD4+ T cells and cytomegalovirus serostatus. The overall study: Of the healthy Belgian adults, under 10 were CMV seropositive and 24 seronegative.

Comment on this clone: Its antigen is currently unknown.

Overall study findings and caveats: About 40% of the roughly 160 known CMV-associated TCRbeta sequences appeared in CD4+ memory.

This CDR3 is 18 amino acids long. Germline values: CDR1 LGHNA, CDR2 YNFKEQ. The V gene lost 0 bases and the J gene lost 7 bases, with 24 bases spanning the gap. Data came from immunoSEQ multiplex PCR; TCRdb stores just in-frame clones and leaves some out. The table shows approximately 40,000 clones, with 76% occurring only once. The sort gate was single viable CD3+CD4+CD8-CD45RO+ cells for memory CD4+ T cells. Donors' CMV status reflects serum IgG against pp150, pp28, p38, p52. Total CD4+ T cells were enriched by CD4 positive selection. What was sequenced was memory CD4+ T cells from blood. The receptor was derived from an adult in good health and CMV-seronegative. This chain uses TRBV4-2 with TRBJ1-2; TRBD1 is a possible D gene (5 bases). The CDR3 is CASSQEWQQEIGDRGYTF. In DNA, the CDR3 is TGTGCCAGCAGCCAAGAGTGGCAGCAAGAAATAGGGGATCGTGGCTACACCTTC.